The table lists the clone carrying this T cell receptor beta chain with a few counts. This CDR3 contains 18 residues. Each CDR3 protein gets one entry after TCRdb re-called the 5' RACE reads with MiXCR. The table lists approximately 120,000 distinct CDR3 sequences, about 15% of them singletons, with about a fifth in the top ten. These data are taken from a study of early T cells in non-severe SARS-CoV-2 infection. Sequenced input: whole blood. The sequence was obtained from an adult who was a healthcare worker with PCR-confirmed SARS-CoV-2 infection or an uninfected control (not recorded which). The chain links TRBV21-1 to TRBJ1-3; the D call in the table, TRBD1, was not verified against the DNA. TRBV21-1 has pseudogene status. CDR3: CASSNTPSRDRFRNTIYF. In nucleotides, the CDR3 is TGTGCCAGCAGCAATACACCCTCTCGGGACAGGTTCAGAAACACCATATATTTT.